The present TCR beta chain was sequenced within a study of blood T cell repertoires in COVID-19. Authors' analysis steps: Reference gene primer amplification yielded estimated nucleated cell counts. Assay used: immunoSEQ multiplex PCR; TCRdb lists only in-frame clones, some missing. V, J and clone size are taken as reported in that table, and D and trimming were inferred from the DNA itself. The sample records approximately 240,000 clones, 84% being singletons. CDR3 length: 15 amino acids. Germline CDR1 SGHTA, CDR2 FQGTGA. V trimming: 7 bases; J trimming: 7 bases; junction bases outside the gene matches: 11.

This chain joins TRBV7-3 and TRBJ2-2, with 8 positions matching TRBD2. The specimen was peripheral blood. This sequence was found in a man between 50 and 59 years old with acute or convalescent COVID-19. The CDR3 reads CASTMSGGVGGELFF. The CDR3 DNA sequence: TGTGCCAGCACCATGAGCGGGGGCGTGGGCGGGGAGCTGTTTTTT.